The 28 T cell receptor beta chains reported below all come from one sample, sequenced in a study of blood T cell repertoires in COVID-19. Here immunoSEQ multiplex PCR was the method, and the copy in TCRdb shows in-frame clones only, minus some. The data show about 30,000 clones, around nine tenths seen once. Sequencing was done on a sample of peripheral blood. These receptors originate from a human donor in a cohort sampled during active COVID-19.

The chain carries TRBV12-2 and TRBJ2-5; the table's D call of TRBD2 was not tested on the DNA. TRBV12-2 is flagged as a pseudogene. The CDR3 has 19 residues. The CDR3 loop is CASRSPPPPSGGAEETQYF. The CDR3 nucleotides are TGTGCAAGTCGCTCCCCGCCCCCACCTAGCGGGGGGGCCGAGGAGACCCAGTACTTC.

This sequence joins TRBV7-8 and TRBJ2-3; 12 nucleotides match TRBD2. This CDR3 contains 17 residues. The germline gives CDR1 SGHVS, CDR2 FQNEAQ. The ends lost 1 base at V and 3 bases at J; junction bases unmatched: 5. The CDR3 here is CASSLGRLAGATDTQYF. DNA for the CDR3: TGTGCCAGCAGCTTAGGGCGACTAGCGGGGGCGACAGATACGCAGTATTTT.

The rearrangement joins TRBV20-1 to TRBJ2-7; 9 bases align to TRBD1. Germline CDR1 and CDR2: DFQATT and SNEGSKA (reference sequence). There are 11 residues in the CDR3. V dropped 6 bases and J dropped 8; count of bases not matched to a gene: 5. The CDR3 region is CSAPDRGQQYF. CDR3 DNA sequence: TGCAGTGCCCCGGACAGGGGACAGCAGTACTTC.

The chain is built from TRBV4-1 and TRBJ1-2; D is unresolved. The CDR3 contains 15 residues. Germline values: CDR1 MGHRA, CDR2 YSYEKL. V lost 2 bases to trimming and J lost 0 bases, with 10 bases between them. The CDR3 DNA follows: TGCGCCAGCAGCCAACTCTCAGTCGCTAACTATGGCTACACCTTC. It encodes CASSQLSVANYGYTF.

The V gene is TRBV19, the J gene TRBJ2-3, with D possibly being TRBD1 (6 bases). V lost 10 bases to trimming and J lost 5 bases, with 19 bases between them. In germline, CDR1 is LNHDA, CDR2 SQIVND (reference sequence). There are 14 residues in the CDR3. The CDR3 sequence is CATHDRGGGDTQYF. DNA for the CDR3: TGTGCCACCCATGACAGAGGGGGTGGAGATACGCAGTATTTT.

The chain carries TRBV5-6 and TRBJ1-2; a possible D gene is TRBD1 (5 bases). Trimming pared 0 bases from V and 7 bases from J, leaving 13 bases between. Germline V gene data show CDR1 as SGHDT and CDR2 as YYEEEE. CDR3 length: 14 residues. CDR3 sequence: CASSLVRQQGGYTF. CDR3 sequence (DNA): TGTGCCAGCAGCTTGGTGAGGCAGCAGGGTGGCTACACCTTC.

This chain joins TRBV5-1 and TRBJ2-5; D is perhaps TRBD1 (6 bases). This CDR3 is 14 amino acids long. Deletions cut 0 bases from V and 5 bases from J, with 11 bases between. The germline V gene has CDR1 SGHRS and CDR2 YFSETQ. The CDR3 DNA reads as TGCGCCAGCAGCTTGGATGTGGGGGCTGAGACCCAGTACTTC. It encodes CASSLDVGAETQYF. Complete variable domain (other parts from reference TRBV5-1 and TRBJ2-5): KAGVTQTPRYLIKTRGQQVTLSCSPISGHRSVSWYQQTPGQGLQFLFEYFSETQRNKGNFPGRFSGRQFSNSRSEMNVSTLELGDSALYLCASSLDVGAETQYFGPGTRLLVL.

This clone has only one observation. The genes are TRBV15 and TRBJ2-2; possibly TRBD2 for D (6 bases). V was trimmed by 0 bases and J by 6 bases, leaving 11 bases between them. The length of the CDR3 is 15 residues. Germline CDR1 LNHNV, CDR2 YYDKDF (reference sequence). CDR3 sequence reads: CATSRDIRRAGELFF. The DNA for the CDR3 is TGTGCCACCAGCAGAGATATAAGGAGGGCCGGGGAGCTGTTTTTT.

This clone turned up a few times. The J gene is TRBJ2-7, the V gene TRBV6-2 or TRBV6-3; D not certain. The CDR3 is made up of 11 amino acids. Germline lookup yields CDR1 MNHEY and CDR2 SVGEGT. Trimming pared 4 bases from V and 2 bases from J, leaving 3 bases between. The CDR3 region is CASSSAYEQYF. The CDR3 DNA is TGTGCCAGCAGTTCCGCCTACGAGCAGTACTTC.

V is TRBV5-1 and J is TRBJ2-1, with D unresolved. CDR3 length: 14 residues. V was cut by 0 bases and J by 5 bases, with 9 bases left in between. Germline V gene sequence: CDR1 SGHRS, CDR2 YFSETQ. The CDR3 loop reads CASSLGSSHNEQFF. In DNA form, the CDR3 reads TGCGCCAGCAGCTTGGGCAGTAGCCACAATGAGCAGTTCTTC.

V usage is TRBV4-1 and J usage is TRBJ1-1; possible D gene TRBD1, 5 bases. CDR3 length: 15 amino acids. V lost 1 base and J lost 5, with 14 bases in between. CDR1 is MGHRA and CDR2 is YSYEKL in the germline V gene. The CDR3 is CASSQAKGAGTEAFF. The CDR3 DNA sequence: TGCGCCAGCAGCCAAGCGAAAGGGGCAGGGACTGAAGCTTTCTTT.

This sequence joins TRBV6-5 and TRBJ2-7, with 7 positions matching TRBD1. CDR3 length: 12 amino acids. CDR1 and CDR2 from the germline V gene are MNHEY and SVGAGI. The V segment lost 6 bases and the J segment 2 bases; nucleotides outside the gene matches: 1. In DNA, the CDR3 is TGTGCCAGCAGAGGACAGGCCTACGAGCAGTACTTC. This sequence encodes CASRGQAYEQYF.

This chain connects TRBV7-2 to TRBJ2-7; 9 nucleotides line up with TRBD2. Germline lookup yields CDR1 SGHTA and CDR2 FQGNSA. The J segment lost 2 bases and the V segment lost 1 base, leaving 6 bases of the junction unmatched. The CDR3 covers 16 residues. In DNA form, the CDR3 reads TGTGCCAGCAGCTTAGAGGGTTCTAGCGGGACCTACGAGCAGTACTTC. Translation gives CASSLEGSSGTYEQYF.

This rearrangement joins TRBV30 to TRBJ1-2; D is ambiguous. This CDR3 contains 15 residues. Deletions cut 3 bases from V and 4 bases from J, with 18 bases between. The germline V gene has CDR1 GTSNPN and CDR2 SVGIG (reference sequence). This CDR3 reads CAWSPGRPLSYGYTF. CDR3 bases: TGTGCCTGGAGCCCGGGGAGGCCCCTATCCTATGGCTACACCTTC. The whole variable domain, remainder taken from reference TRBV30 and TRBJ1-2, is SQTIHQWPATLVQPVGSPLSLECTVEGTSNPNLYWYRQAAGRGLQLLFYSVGIGQISSEVPQNLSASRPQDRQFILSSKKLLLSDSGFYLCAWSPGRPLSYGYTFGSGTRLTVV.

J is TRBJ1-4 and V is TRBV15, with 9 positions matching TRBD1. This CDR3 is 17 amino acids long. Trimming removed 3 bases from V and 8 bases from J; junction bases left unmatched: 13. CDR1 and CDR2 (germline): LNHNV, YYDKDF (reference sequence). The CDR3 nucleotides read TGTGCCACCAGCAGGTCGGGACAGGGATCCATCGGGGAAAAACTGTTTTTT. Translation gives CATSRSGQGSIGEKLFF.

This chain joins TRBV7-3 and TRBJ2-3; 13 bases fit TRBD2. V trimming: 5 bases; J trimming: 4 bases; junction bases outside the gene matches: 3. Germline CDR1 is SGHTA and CDR2 is FQGTGA. The CDR3 extends over 15 amino acids. CDR3 coding DNA: TGTGCCAGCAGCCCTGGACTAGCGGGGGCAGATACGCAGTATTTT. Translation: CASSPGLAGADTQYF. Looking up the rest from reference TRBV7-3 and TRBJ2-3 gives the full variable domain: GAGVSQTPSNKVTEKGKYVELRCDPISGHTALYWYRQSLGQGPEFLIYFQGTGAADDSGLPNDRFFAVRPEGSVSTLKIQRTERGDSAVYLCASSPGLAGADTQYFGPGTRLTVL.

The gene calls are TRBV9 and TRBJ1-2, with D possibly TRBD1 on 5 matching bases. Germline V lookup: CDR1 SGDLS, CDR2 YYNGEE. This CDR3 has 14 amino acids. The germline V and J ends were trimmed by 8 bases and 4 bases, with 18 bases remaining between them. CDR3 sequence (DNA): TGTGCCAGTCAAAATTCTCGACAGCCCTATGGCTACACCTTC. Residues: CASQNSRQPYGYTF.

This chain connects TRBV5-1 to TRBJ1-3, with D perhaps TRBD1 (5 bases). This CDR3 has 14 residues. The germline V and J ends were trimmed by 2 bases and 4 bases, with 10 bases remaining between them. Germline loops: CDR1 SGHRS, CDR2 YFSETQ. CDR3 sequence reads: CASSLAGYGNTIYF. DNA for the CDR3: TGCGCCAGCAGCTTAGCAGGGTACGGAAACACCATATATTTT.

This sequence joins TRBV18 and TRBJ2-2; 9 bases align to TRBD2. With 2 bases clipped from V and 0 bases from J, the junction kept 7 bases outside the gene matches. The germline gives CDR1 KGHSH, CDR2 LQKENI. The CDR3 spans 18 residues. The CDR3 region is CASSPFTSGGTNTGELFF. The DNA of the CDR3 is TGTGCCAGCTCACCATTTACAAGCGGGGGGACGAACACCGGGGAGCTGTTTTTT.

This chain's CDR3 is CASSPGQVLEQFF. For the CDR3, the DNA is TGTGCCAGTAGTCCGGGACAGGTGCTTGAGCAGTTCTTC. This rearrangement joins TRBV19 to TRBJ2-1; 8 bases match TRBD1. The V and J ends lost 5 bases and 9 bases, in that order; junction bases with no gene match: 6. This CDR3 region has 13 residues. Germline V gene data show CDR1 as LNHDA and CDR2 as SQIVND (reference sequence).

The rearrangement joins TRBV2 to TRBJ1-3; D perhaps matches TRBD1 (5 bases). This CDR3 has 15 residues. V was trimmed by 6 bases and J by 0 bases, leaving 12 bases between them. Germline V gene lookup returns CDR1 SNHLY and CDR2 FYNNEI. CDR3 protein: CASREGLHSGNTIYF. The CDR3 DNA reads as TGTGCCAGCAGGGAGGGACTTCACTCTGGAAACACCATATATTTT.

V usage is TRBV5-1 and J usage is TRBJ2-1, with D unresolved. The CDR3 sequence is 12 residues long. Trimming stripped 2 bases from V and 9 bases from J, with 9 bases between. In germline, CDR1 is SGHRS, CDR2 YFSETQ. The CDR3 sequence is CASSFVMSEQFF. The CDR3 nucleotides read TGCGCCAGCAGCTTTGTCATGAGTGAGCAGTTCTTC.

This clone was seen a few times. The chain uses TRBV2 and TRBJ1-6; no definite D call. V lost 6 bases to trimming and J lost 13 bases, with 13 bases between them. This CDR3 has 12 residues. Germline assignment: CDR1 SNHLY and CDR2 FYNNEI. The CDR3 DNA follows: TGTGCCAGCAGCTGGGCCCGGGATCCCCTCCACTTT. Translation: CASSWARDPLHF.

This chain links TRBV19 with TRBJ2-1, with 11 bases identical to TRBD1. The CDR3 is 12 amino acids. CDR1 is LNHDA, CDR2 SQIVND, per germline (reference sequence). V shed 5 bases, J shed 13 bases, and the junction held 4 bases outside the gene matches. The chain's CDR3 is CASSGQGAAQFF. CDR3 coding DNA: TGTGCCAGTAGTGGACAGGGGGCCGCTCAGTTCTTC.

This chain joins TRBV5-1 and TRBJ2-7; a weak D match, TRBD2 (5 bases). Between the trimmed V and J ends, which lost 4 bases and 0 bases, there was a span of 14 bases. CDR3 length: 15 residues. The germline V gene encodes CDR1 SGHRS and CDR2 YFSETQ. The CDR3 nucleotides are TGCGCCAGCAGCCAGGCGGGCGGAAGCTCCTACGAGCAGTACTTC. Protein product: CASSQAGGSSYEQYF.

The chain carries TRBV7-8 and TRBJ1-6, with D maybe TRBD1 (6 bases). The CDR3 contains 15 residues. V lost 4 bases to trimming and J lost 2 bases, with 9 bases between them. Germline values: CDR1 SGHVS, CDR2 FQNEAQ. CDR3 sequence (DNA): TGTGCCAGCAGCTCCCGGGACACCTATAATTCACCCCTCCACTTT. It specifies CASSSRDTYNSPLHF.

The chain has TRBV4-2 and TRBJ2-6, with 8 bases identical to TRBD1. This CDR3 has 17 residues. V was pared by 0 bases and J by 2 bases, with 3 bases of the junction left unmatched. The germline V gene has CDR1 LGHNA and CDR2 YNFKEQ. The CDR3 loop is CASSQDLQGAGANVLTF. The CDR3 bases are TGTGCCAGCAGCCAAGATTTACAGGGGGCTGGGGCCAACGTCCTGACTTTC.

The V call is TRBV7-8, the J call TRBJ1-1; D gene ambiguous. Per the germline V gene, CDR1 is SGHVS and CDR2 is FQNEAQ. This CDR3 is built from 14 residues. V lost 3 bases, J lost 1 base, and 9 bases lay in between. Written as DNA, the CDR3 is TGTGCCAGCAGCTTTTCTCGGGGGAACACTGAAGCTTTCTTT. This sequence encodes CASSFSRGNTEAFF.